Following are 29 T cell receptor beta chains from one sample sequenced in a study of blood T cell repertoires in COVID-19. Produced via immunoSEQ multiplex PCR; TCRdb's table is partial and in-frame only. The repertoire consists of 110,000 or so clones, with approximately 85% occurring once and the leading ten covering 5% to 6%. The sequenced sample consisted of peripheral blood. Receptors originate from a woman aged 55-75 years with COVID-19, enrolled during active disease.

The sample holds one count of this clone. CDR3 sequence reads: CASSRTGLNTGELFF. CDR3 bases: TGTGCCAGCAGCCGAACAGGATTGAACACCGGGGAGCTGTTTTTT. This chain joins TRBV7-3 and TRBJ2-2; TRBD1 is a possible D gene (5 bases). Germline CDR1 SGHTA, CDR2 FQGTGA. This CDR3 has 15 residues. Trimming took 5 bases from V and 1 from J, leaving 11 bases between them.

The chain employs TRBV5-1 and TRBJ2-7; TRBD1 matches at 9 bases. This CDR3 region has 16 residues. From germline, CDR1 is SGHRS and CDR2 YFSETQ. The ends lost 4 bases at V and 1 base at J; junction bases unmatched: 9. The CDR3 nucleotides read TGCGCCAGCAGCCTGACCTCCGGGACAGGGTCCTACGAGCAGTACTTC. This sequence encodes CASSLTSGTGSYEQYF.

The genes are TRBV11-1 and TRBJ2-7; 9 bases fit TRBD1. This CDR3 has 16 residues. The V and J ends lost 5 bases and 7 bases, in that order; junction bases with no gene match: 15. Germline CDR1 reads SGHAT; CDR2 reads FQDESV (reference sequence). This CDR3 is CASSPPAGTGLREQYF. The CDR3 DNA reads TGTGCCAGCAGCCCCCCGGCCGGGACAGGGTTGAGGGAGCAGTACTTC.

Comment on this clone: At the DNA level, this CDR3 is encoded by other sequences in the same sample as well. The chain carries TRBV13 and TRBJ1-2; TRBD1 aligns across 7 bases. CDR3 length: 14 amino acids. V trimming: 0 bases; J trimming: 4 bases; junction bases outside the gene matches: 2. Germline V lookup: CDR1 PRHDT, CDR2 FYEKMQ (reference sequence). The CDR3 nucleotides read TGTGCCAGCAGCTTAGGACAGGGGAGCTATGGCTACACCTTC. Amino acid sequence: CASSLGQGSYGYTF.

CDR3 nucleotide sequence: TGTGCCAGCAGCGCGGGAGGACAGAATTCACCCCTCCACTTT. This codes for CASSAGGQNSPLHF. The chain combines TRBV5-5 with TRBJ1-6, with a possible D match to TRBD1 (6 bases). The V end lost 4 bases, the J end lost 7 bases, and 12 bases lay between the germline ends. The CDR3 totals 14 residues. Germline V CDR1 and CDR2: SGHKS, YYEKEE (reference sequence).

This clone occurred once. The genes are TRBV27 and TRBJ1-1; the D is unclear. This CDR3 has 15 residues. The V and J ends lost 0 bases and 0 bases respectively, with 8 bases between them. CDR1 is MNHEY, CDR2 SMNVEV, per germline (reference sequence). The CDR3 DNA follows: TGTGCCAGCAGTTTATCGTCAAACATGAACACTGAAGCTTTCTTT. This codes for CASSLSSNMNTEAFF.

The chain employs TRBV5-4 and TRBJ1-2; 7 nucleotides agree with TRBD1. Per the germline V gene, CDR1 is SGHNT and CDR2 is YYREEE (reference sequence). CDR3 size: 15 residues. Trimming took 2 bases from V and 3 from J; bases not matched to a gene: 7. CDR3 sequence: CASSFPDQGDYGYTF. The CDR3 DNA sequence: TGTGCCAGCAGCTTCCCCGATCAGGGGGACTATGGCTACACCTTC.

This chain links TRBV7-9 with TRBJ1-2; 7 bases map to TRBD1. CDR3 length equals 15 residues. V was pared by 5 bases and J by 8 bases, with 14 bases of the junction left unmatched. The germline CDR1 and CDR2 sequences are SEHNR and FQNEAQ (reference sequence). The CDR3 is CASSQPQDRFRGYTF. The CDR3, as DNA: TGTGCCAGCAGCCAGCCTCAGGACAGGTTTAGAGGCTACACCTTC.

The rearrangement joins TRBV15 to TRBJ2-3, with 12 bases lining up with TRBD1. Germline-derived CDR1 and CDR2 are LNHNV and YYDKDF (reference sequence). This CDR3 region has 16 residues. J gave up 5 bases and V 5 bases, and 8 bases lay outside the gene matches. The CDR3 bases are TGTGCCACCAGCGCGGGGACAGGGGGCTATGAAGATACGCAGTATTTT. Translation: CATSAGTGGYEDTQYF.

This rearrangement joins TRBV27 to TRBJ1-1; the D gene is possibly TRBD1 (5 bases). The CDR3 has 13 residues. The V end was cut by 4 bases, the J end by 5 bases, with 11 bases between. Germline V CDR1 and CDR2: MNHEY, SMNVEV (reference sequence). For the CDR3, the DNA is TGTGCCAGCAGTTCGGGGGGTTGGACTGAAGCTTTCTTT. Protein sequence: CASSSGGWTEAFF.

As regards this clone: The junction does not match germline at one end; this may be a read error. CDR3 sequence reads: CASRTPGTGPAMREF. CDR3 DNA: TGTGCCAGCAGAACCCCCGGGACAGGGCCAGCAATGCGAGAATTT. This chain connects TRBV28 to TRBJ1-3, with TRBD1 identical over 9 bases. The CDR3 length is 15 residues. Per the germline V gene, CDR1 is MDHEN and CDR2 is SYDVKM.

The V call is TRBV15, the J call TRBJ1-5; D is uncertain. The CDR3 totals 14 residues. V was clipped by 6 bases and J by 0 bases, with 9 bases between them. CDR1 is LNHNV and CDR2 is YYDKDF in the germline V gene (reference sequence). CDR3 bases: TGTGCCACCAGGGGAGGTTATAGCAATCAGCCCCAGCATTTT. Protein product: CATRGGYSNQPQHF.

This clone showed up just once. CDR3 nucleotide sequence: TGTGCCAGCAGTTACCACCCGGGACAGGGGAAGGAAAAACTGTTTTTT. Translating gives CASSYHPGQGKEKLFF. The V and J genes are TRBV6-2 or TRBV6-3 and TRBJ1-4, with 10 bases lining up with TRBD1. Per the germline V gene, CDR1 is MNHEY and CDR2 is SVGEGT. This CDR3 comprises 16 residues. Trimming cost V 2 bases and J 8 bases; bases outside gene matches: 8.

The V gene is TRBV27, the J gene TRBJ1-1, with 7 nucleotides matching TRBD1. Per germline, CDR1 MNHEY and CDR2 SMNVEV (reference sequence). The length of the CDR3 is 15 residues. V shed 3 bases, J shed 4 bases, and the junction held 8 bases outside the gene matches. Here the CDR3 reads CASSFERGLSTEAFF. CDR3 DNA: TGTGCCAGCAGTTTTGAGAGGGGGCTAAGCACTGAAGCTTTCTTT.

This chain connects TRBV5-1 to TRBJ1-2, with 9 bases matching TRBD1. The germline V gene has CDR1 SGHRS and CDR2 YFSETQ. This CDR3 is built from 18 residues. V trimming: 0 bases; J trimming: 1 base; junction bases outside the gene matches: 10. The CDR3 loop reads CASSLGSTGTGFNYGYTF. The CDR3 DNA follows: TGCGCCAGCAGCTTGGGTAGTACCGGGACAGGGTTTAACTATGGCTACACCTTC.

The gene calls are TRBV5-1 and TRBJ2-5, with 9 bases fitting TRBD2. CDR3 length: 15 residues. CDR1 and CDR2 (germline): SGHRS, YFSETQ. Germline trimming cut 2 bases from V and 5 bases from J; bases unmatched to any gene: 7. This chain's CDR3 is CASSLLAGEGETQYF. In DNA, the CDR3 is TGCGCCAGCAGCTTACTAGCGGGCGAAGGGGAGACCCAGTACTTC.

The chain carries TRBV6-6 and TRBJ1-2, with 8 bases matching TRBD1. Germline CDR1 is MNHNY and CDR2 is SVGAGI (reference sequence). The ends lost 5 bases at V and 6 bases at J; junction bases unmatched: 11. This CDR3 comprises 15 residues. CDR3 amino acids: CASSNGQGSLNGYTF. The CDR3 coding sequence is TGTGCCAGCAGTAACGGACAGGGAAGCCTTAATGGCTACACCTTC.

The rearrangement links TRBV5-1 to TRBJ1-2; D is ambiguous. V was trimmed by 0 bases and J by 8 bases, leaving 8 bases between them. The CDR3 contains 12 residues. CDR1 SGHRS and CDR2 YFSETQ come from the germline V gene. CDR3 DNA sequence: TGCGCCAGCAGCTTGGATCAGAACGGCTACACCTTC. It yields the protein CASSLDQNGYTF.

The chain uses TRBV19 and TRBJ1-1; 8 nucleotides line up with TRBD1. Germline trimming cut 6 bases from V and 7 bases from J; bases unmatched to any gene: 4. The CDR3 consists of 12 residues. CDR1 LNHDA and CDR2 SQIVND come from the germline V gene (reference sequence). The CDR3 is CASRGQVIEAFF. The CDR3 nucleotides read TGTGCCAGTAGGGGACAGGTGATTGAAGCTTTCTTT.

This clone was seen only a few times. The chain is built from TRBV7-8 and TRBJ1-1; no definite D call. Looked up from germline, CDR1 is SGHVS and CDR2 is FQNEAQ. There are 13 residues in the CDR3. Trimming left V 5 bases short and J 3 bases short, with 10 bases between. CDR3 in DNA: TGTGCCAGCAGCGGGCAGAGCTACACTGAAGCTTTCTTT. Residues: CASSGQSYTEAFF.

The chain employs TRBV5-1 and TRBJ2-2, with 7 bases fitting TRBD1. CDR3 length: 15 amino acids. The junction had 2 bases not matched to a gene; V was cut back by 0 bases and J by 3 bases. CDR1 SGHRS and CDR2 YFSETQ come from the germline V gene. CDR3 loop: CASSLGTGHTGELFF. CDR3 DNA sequence: TGCGCCAGCAGCTTGGGGACAGGCCACACCGGGGAGCTGTTTTTT.

V usage is TRBV7-6 and J usage is TRBJ2-5; perhaps TRBD1 as D (5 bases). Germline V gives CDR1 SGHVS, CDR2 FNYEAQ. CDR3 length: 16 amino acids. Between the trimmed V and J ends, which lost 0 bases and 2 bases, there was a span of 13 bases. Here the CDR3 reads CASSLAGLGSQETQYF. CDR3 coding DNA: TGTGCCAGCAGCTTAGCGGGGCTGGGGTCACAAGAGACCCAGTACTTC.

The chain links TRBV5-1 to TRBJ2-7; TRBD2 aligns across 11 bases. The CDR3 spans 17 residues. Germline CDR1 SGHRS, CDR2 YFSETQ. J was trimmed by 0 bases and V by 2 bases; bases with no gene match: 7. CDR3 in DNA: TGCGCCAGCAGCTTATATCCGACTAGCGGGGACTCCTACGAGCAGTACTTC. It encodes CASSLYPTSGDSYEQYF. Combining the CDR3 with reference TRBV5-1 and TRBJ2-7 gives the whole variable domain KAGVTQTPRYLIKTRGQQVTLSCSPISGHRSVSWYQQTPGQGLQFLFEYFSETQRNKGNFPGRFSGRQFSNSRSEMNVSTLELGDSALYLCASSLYPTSGDSYEQYFGPGTRLTVT.

The V and J genes are TRBV28 and TRBJ1-5, with D uncertain. The CDR3 length is 16 residues. The V and J ends lost 5 bases and 0 bases respectively, with 14 bases between them. CDR1 is MDHEN and CDR2 is SYDVKM in the germline V gene. The chain's CDR3 is CASSPLTVFSNQPQHF. CDR3 nucleotides: TGTGCCAGCAGTCCACTGACTGTTTTTAGCAATCAGCCCCAGCATTTT.

The chain joins TRBV2 to TRBJ1-2; 11 bases are shared with TRBD1. The V gene end was trimmed by 6 bases and the J gene end by 2 bases; junction bases not matched to a gene: 8. Germline CDR1 reads SNHLY; CDR2 reads FYNNEI. The CDR3 runs to 16 residues. In nucleotides, the CDR3 is TGTGCCAGCAGGGGACAGGGGGAGGGGTTCAACTATGGCTACACCTTC. Amino acid sequence: CASRGQGEGFNYGYTF.

The chain links TRBV10-3 to TRBJ1-2; 7 bases are a match to TRBD1. The CDR3 sequence is 17 residues long. V shed 4 bases and J 0 bases; nucleotides not matched to a gene: 11. The germline V gene encodes CDR1 ENHRY and CDR2 SYGVKD. The CDR3 DNA reads TGTGCCATCAGTGCAGGACAGGCCATTAGCCCTAACTATGGCTACACCTTC. Translated, it gives CAISAGQAISPNYGYTF.

This chain joins TRBV9 and TRBJ1-2, with D hard to call. The CDR3 loop spans 15 amino acids. The germline V gene encodes CDR1 SGDLS and CDR2 YYNGEE. The V end was cut by 2 bases, the J end by 5 bases, with 16 bases between. This chain's CDR3 is CASSVFLNMEYGYTF. The CDR3 DNA is TGTGCCAGCAGCGTTTTTTTGAACATGGAGTATGGCTACACCTTC.

In this sample, this clone turned up once. The V gene is TRBV28, the J gene TRBJ1-5, with D possibly being TRBD1 (6 bases). V gave up 3 bases and J gave up 4 bases, with 16 bases separating them. Germline loops: CDR1 MDHEN, CDR2 SYDVKM. There are 16 residues in the CDR3. CDR3 residues: CASSFRRNRVNQPQHF. CDR3 DNA sequence: TGTGCCAGCAGTTTCCGCAGGAACAGGGTAAATCAGCCCCAGCATTTT.

V gene TRBV19 combines with J gene TRBJ2-7; no clear D gene. CDR3 size: 14 residues. The V end was cut by 4 bases, the J end by 2 bases, with 12 bases between. Germline CDR1 reads LNHDA; CDR2 reads SQIVND (reference sequence). The CDR3, as DNA: TGTGCCAGTAGTAACCCCGGTCCCCCCTACGAGCAGTACTTC. Its protein product is CASSNPGPPYEQYF.